This TCR beta chain appears in the sequencing data of a study of blood T cell repertoires in COVID-19. Study-level information: Material from acute and convalescent COVID-19 was sourced from the United States, Italy and Spain. The analysed material was cDNA or gDNA that came from T cells, B-cell-depleted T cells, or PBMCs.

Germline V gene data show CDR1 as SGHNT and CDR2 as YYREEE (reference sequence). V shed 4 bases, J shed 6 bases, and the junction held 7 bases outside the gene matches. This CDR3 spans 15 amino acids. Original analysis: It was from reference gene primer amplification that nucleated cell counts were estimated. Sequencing used immunoSEQ multiplex PCR; TCRdb keeps in-frame clones, though not all of them. V and J calls and clone size follow that table, whereas D and trimming were derived from the DNA. The sample carries 55,000 to 90,000 clones, about 89% recorded once. The specimen sequenced was peripheral blood. The rearrangement uses TRBV5-4 and TRBJ2-2, with 9 bases that match TRBD1. This clonotype was sampled from a woman aged 60-70 years with acute or convalescent COVID-19. In DNA, the CDR3 is TGTGCCAGCAGCCGGGACAGGGTCGGGGCCGGGGAGCTGTTTTTT. Encoded protein: CASSRDRVGAGELFF.